This T cell receptor beta chain derives from a study of blood T cell repertoires in COVID-19. Across the study: Samples of COVID-19 (acute and convalescent) were obtained from the United States, Italy and Spain. PBMCs, B-cell-depleted T cells, or T cells provided the cDNA or gDNA that made up the material.

Study processing details: Estimated nucleated cell counts came from reference gene primer amplification. Here immunoSEQ multiplex PCR was the method, and the copy in TCRdb shows in-frame clones only, minus some. The DNA gave D and trimming, while V, J and clone size come from that table. The sample lists roughly 230,000 clones, about four fifths occurring once. Germline CDR1 and CDR2: MNHEY and SVGAGI. V was shortened by 5 bases and J by 0 bases, with 11 bases between the two germline ends. The CDR3 is made up of 15 amino acids. The sequence was obtained from a man aged 45-65 years with active or convalescent COVID-19. The sample taken for sequencing was peripheral blood. The rearrangement joins TRBV6-5 to TRBJ1-3; no definite D call. The CDR3 DNA is TGTGCCAGCAGTCCGGACTCCCGCTCTGGAAACACCATATATTTT. As protein: CASSPDSRSGNTIYF.